These 19 T cell receptor beta chains share one sample of origin, sequenced in a study of beta chain features in type 1 diabetes. General study results and limits: All four CD4+ subsets of Type 1 diabetes patients contained TCRB CDR3s that were moderately but significantly shorter.

These receptors are not linked to any known antigen. Reverse transcription of all isolated RNA meant that expressed TCRB transcripts were sequenced. Assay: immunoSEQ multiplex PCR; the TCRdb copy retains only in-frame clones and omits some. The sample holds some 290,000 clones; approximately 24% are singletons and the top ten take 0.012%. The material sequenced was naive CD4+ T cells from blood. These receptor sequences come from a woman in her twenties or thirties with type 1 diabetes.

The chain employs TRBV30 and TRBJ2-5; 8 nucleotides align to TRBD2. Germline CDR1 is GTSNPN and CDR2 is SVGIG (reference sequence). The CDR3 spans 13 residues. Trimming at V came to 0 bases and at J to 5 bases, leaving 2 bases not matched to a gene. The CDR3 coding sequence is TGTGCCTGGAGTGTAAGCGGGAGTGAGACCCAGTACTTC. This translates into CAWSVSGSETQYF.

This chain joins TRBV30 and TRBJ2-5; the match to TRBD2 covers 12 bases. CDR3 length: 16 residues. Germline V gene data show CDR1 as GTSNPN and CDR2 as SVGIG (reference sequence). With V trimmed by 1 base and J by 5 bases, 8 bases remained unmatched. This CDR3 is CAWSGRLAGVTETQYF. As DNA, the CDR3 is TGTGCCTGGAGTGGACGACTAGCGGGAGTTACTGAGACCCAGTACTTC.

This clone was seen only a few times. CDR3 in DNA: TGCGCCAGCAGCCAAGTTACAGGGAAGGTCAATCAGCCCCAGCATTTT. Translated, it gives CASSQVTGKVNQPQHF. V and J are TRBV4-1 and TRBJ1-5; D might be TRBD1 (6 bases). This CDR3 has 16 amino acids. Germline CDR1 and CDR2: MGHRA and YSYEKL. With 1 base removed from V and 3 bases from J, the gap between germline ends came to 13 bases.

The chain recombines TRBV7-9 with TRBJ2-3; TRBD1 matches at 7 bases. The trim removed 2 bases at V and 5 bases at J, leaving 10 bases unmatched. From germline, CDR1 is SEHNR and CDR2 FQNEAQ (reference sequence). The CDR3 contains 16 residues. The CDR3 nucleotides read TGTGCCAGCAGCTTATTGACTCGGGACAGTCAAGATACGCAGTATTTT. Translation gives CASSLLTRDSQDTQYF. Supplemented by reference TRBV7-9 and TRBJ2-3, the full variable domain reads DTGVSQNPRHKITKRGQNVTFRCDPISEHNRLYWYRQTLGQGPEFLTYFQNEAQLEKSRLLSDRFSAERPKGSFSTLEIQRTEQGDSAMYLCASSLLTRDSQDTQYFGPGTRLTVL.

The V gene is TRBV6-6, the J gene TRBJ1-3; D not certain. The CDR3 contains 13 residues. V shed 4 bases and J shed 0 bases, with 4 bases lying between them. The V gene's germline CDR1 is MNHNY and CDR2 SVGAGI (reference sequence). As DNA, the CDR3 is TGTGCCAGCAGTTTCCACTCTGGAAACACCATATATTTT. It codes for CASSFHSGNTIYF.

This clone was detected a few times. The V and J genes are TRBV29-1 and TRBJ2-2; tentatively, D is TRBD2 (6 bases). Germline CDR1 reads SQVTM; CDR2 reads ANQGSEA. With 0 bases removed from V and 3 bases from J, the gap between germline ends came to 11 bases. The CDR3 length is 15 residues. CDR3 residues: CSVEDRGKYTGELFF. The CDR3 region has the DNA TGCAGCGTTGAAGATCGGGGGAAGTACACCGGGGAGCTGTTTTTT.

This chain joins TRBV29-1 and TRBJ1-4; D might be TRBD1 (5 bases). The CDR3 consists of 12 residues. Trimming stripped 4 bases from V and 8 bases from J, with 11 bases between. Germline V CDR1 and CDR2: SQVTM, ANQGSEA. In nucleotides, the CDR3 is TGCAGCGTTGGCGGGGCGGAAGAAAAACTGTTTTTT. Encoded protein: CSVGGAEEKLFF.

This clone occurred a few times. V and J are TRBV4-1 and TRBJ2-1; 7 positions agree with TRBD2. The germline CDR1 and CDR2 sequences are MGHRA and YSYEKL. The CDR3 totals 20 residues. With 1 base clipped from V and 0 bases from J, the junction kept 15 bases outside the gene matches. The DNA for the CDR3 is TGCGCCAGCAGCCAAGCCTCCCGCCTAGCGGAGAAGAGCTCCTACAATGAGCAGTTCTTC. It encodes CASSQASRLAEKSSYNEQFF.

CDR3 protein: CAWSTGINQPQHF. The CDR3 DNA is TGTGCCTGGAGCACAGGGATCAATCAGCCCCAGCATTTT. The rearrangement joins TRBV30 to TRBJ1-5, with D possibly matching TRBD1 (6 bases). The germline V gene has CDR1 GTSNPN and CDR2 SVGIG (reference sequence). The CDR3 totals 13 residues. Trimming took off 3 bases at V and 3 bases at J, with 9 bases between the two ends.

This clone was seen only a few times. The chain is built from TRBV19 and TRBJ2-1, with 8 bases lining up with TRBD2. The CDR3 is 20 amino acids. J gave up 1 base and V 6 bases, and 20 bases lay outside the gene matches. CDR1 and CDR2 from the germline V gene are LNHDA and SQIVND (reference sequence). The CDR3, as DNA: TGTGCCAGTAGCCGTACCGGGACTAGAGGTGCGGGAGAATCCTACAATGAGCAGTTCTTC. Translating it yields CASSRTGTRGAGESYNEQFF.

The rearrangement uses TRBV5-4 and TRBJ2-7; 9 bases match TRBD2. The V and J ends lost 3 bases and 4 bases, in that order; junction bases with no gene match: 8. The germline gives CDR1 SGHNT, CDR2 YYREEE (reference sequence). CDR3 length: 15 residues. The CDR3 sequence: CASSSPAGGLYEQYF. DNA of the CDR3: TGTGCCAGCAGCTCCCCAGCGGGAGGACTATACGAGCAGTACTTC.

V is TRBV10-3 and J is TRBJ2-5; 13 bases are a match to TRBD2. The CDR3 spans 17 residues. Germline V CDR1 and CDR2: ENHRY, SYGVKD. V shed 4 bases, J shed 4 bases, and the junction held 9 bases outside the gene matches. CDR3 protein: CAISGGLAGVGGETQYF. CDR3 coding DNA: TGTGCCATCAGTGGAGGACTAGCGGGAGTCGGGGGAGAGACCCAGTACTTC.

A few counts support this clone. The chain links TRBV18 to TRBJ2-7; TRBD1 is a possible D gene (6 bases). Germline lookup yields CDR1 KGHSH and CDR2 LQKENI. Trimming shortened V by 8 bases and J by 3 bases, and 17 bases separated the two germline ends. This CDR3 has 14 residues. CDR3 amino acids: CASEEQGPGYEQYF. As DNA, the CDR3 is TGTGCCAGCGAGGAACAGGGTCCGGGCTACGAGCAGTACTTC.

This clone has more than one count but fewer than ten. This chain joins TRBV7-2 and TRBJ2-7, with D uncertain. Germline V gives CDR1 SGHTA, CDR2 FQGNSA. V lost 2 bases and J 3 bases, leaving 8 bases between the germline ends. This CDR3 is 13 amino acids long. CDR3 in DNA: TGTGCCAGCAGCTTAACTGGAGACTACGAGCAGTACTTC. It translates to CASSLTGDYEQYF.

The chain links TRBV2 to TRBJ2-7, with D possibly matching TRBD1 (6 bases). The CDR3 loop spans 14 amino acids. Between the trimmed V and J ends, which lost 6 bases and 0 bases, there was a span of 12 bases. The germline gives CDR1 SNHLY, CDR2 FYNNEI. Written as DNA, the CDR3 is TGTGCCAGCAGACTACAGGGTAACTCCTACGAGCAGTACTTC. It specifies CASRLQGNSYEQYF.

This clone was seen a few times. The rearrangement uses TRBV7-9 and TRBJ2-7; possibly TRBD2 for D (7 bases). The CDR3 is made up of 17 amino acids. CDR1 SEHNR and CDR2 FQNEAQ come from the germline V gene (reference sequence). V dropped 4 bases and J dropped 4 bases, with 23 bases sitting between them. The CDR3 coding sequence is TGTGCCAGCAGCTCCCCGGGGGGCAGGTTATCCGCGTACGAGCAGTACTTC. This encodes CASSSPGGRLSAYEQYF.

The J gene is TRBJ1-1, the V gene TRBV13; a weak D match, TRBD1 (5 bases). Germline CDR1 is PRHDT and CDR2 is FYEKMQ (reference sequence). The CDR3 has 14 residues. V lost 3 bases and J lost 5, with 13 bases in between. CDR3 amino acids: CASSLGQMRTEAFF. The CDR3 DNA is TGTGCCAGCAGCTTGGGGCAGATGAGGACTGAAGCTTTCTTT.

Of note for this clone: Other DNA sequences of this sample code for an identical CDR3. The genes are TRBV4-1 and TRBJ1-5; 7 bases map to TRBD1. V lost 1 base, J lost 5 bases, and 2 bases stayed unmatched. Germline V lookup: CDR1 MGHRA, CDR2 YSYEKL. This CDR3 spans 14 amino acids. The CDR3 sequence: CASSQGQGDQPQHF. CDR3 coding DNA: TGCGCCAGCAGCCAAGGACAGGGAGATCAGCCCCAGCATTTT.

This chain links TRBV5-1 with TRBJ2-2; D possibly corresponds to TRBD1 (5 bases). The CDR3 spans 13 residues. Germline V gives CDR1 SGHRS, CDR2 YFSETQ. The V gene lost 3 bases and the J gene lost 4 bases, with 7 bases spanning the gap. DNA for the CDR3: TGCGCCAGCAGCTACCAGGGCACCGGGGAGCTGTTTTTT. Encoded protein: CASSYQGTGELFF.